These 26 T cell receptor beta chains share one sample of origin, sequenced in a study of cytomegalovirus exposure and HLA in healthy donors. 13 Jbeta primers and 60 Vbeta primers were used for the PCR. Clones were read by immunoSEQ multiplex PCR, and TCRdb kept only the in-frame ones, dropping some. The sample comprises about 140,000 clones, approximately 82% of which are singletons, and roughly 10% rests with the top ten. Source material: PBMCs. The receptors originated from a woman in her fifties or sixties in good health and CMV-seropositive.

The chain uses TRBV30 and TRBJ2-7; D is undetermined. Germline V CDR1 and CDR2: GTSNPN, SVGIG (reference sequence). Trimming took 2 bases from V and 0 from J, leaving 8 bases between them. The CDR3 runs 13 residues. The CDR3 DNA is TGTGCCTGGAGTTTACAATACTCCTACGAGCAGTACTTC. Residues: CAWSLQYSYEQYF.

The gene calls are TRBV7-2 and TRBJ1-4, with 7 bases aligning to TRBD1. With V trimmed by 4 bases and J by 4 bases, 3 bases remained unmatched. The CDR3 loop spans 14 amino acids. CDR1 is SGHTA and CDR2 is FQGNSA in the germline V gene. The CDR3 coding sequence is TGTGCCAGCAGCTCACAGGGGAGTAATGAAAAACTGTTTTTT. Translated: CASSSQGSNEKLFF. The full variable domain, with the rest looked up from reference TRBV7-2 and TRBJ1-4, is GAGVSQSPSNKVTEKGKDVELRCDPISGHTALYWYRQSLGQGLEFLIYFQGNSAPDKSGLPSDRFSAERTGGSVSTLTIQRTQQEDSAVYLCASSSQGSNEKLFFGSGTQLSVL.

The CDR3: CASSLGGGVNTEAFF. The CDR3 DNA sequence: TGCGCCAGCAGCTTGGGTGGCGGAGTGAACACTGAAGCTTTCTTT. The gene calls are TRBV5-1 and TRBJ1-1; the D is unclear. Trimming removed 0 bases at V and 0 bases at J, with 9 bases between. The CDR3 contains 15 residues. CDR1 and CDR2 (germline): SGHRS, YFSETQ. Full variable domain (missing parts from reference TRBV5-1 and TRBJ1-1): KAGVTQTPRYLIKTRGQQVTLSCSPISGHRSVSWYQQTPGQGLQFLFEYFSETQRNKGNFPGRFSGRQFSNSRSEMNVSTLELGDSALYLCASSLGGGVNTEAFFGQGTRLTVV.

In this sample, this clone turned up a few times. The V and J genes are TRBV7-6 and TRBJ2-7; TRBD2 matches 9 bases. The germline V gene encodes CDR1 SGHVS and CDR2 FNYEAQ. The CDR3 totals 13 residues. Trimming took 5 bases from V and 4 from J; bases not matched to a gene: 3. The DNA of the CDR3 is TGTGCCAGCAGCCCGACTAGCGGATACGAGCAGTACTTC. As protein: CASSPTSGYEQYF.

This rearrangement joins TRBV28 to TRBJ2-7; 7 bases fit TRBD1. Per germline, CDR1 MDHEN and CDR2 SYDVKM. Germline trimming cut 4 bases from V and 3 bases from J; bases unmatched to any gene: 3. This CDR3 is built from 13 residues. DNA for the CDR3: TGTGCCAGCAGTTCCGGGACAGTCTACGAGCAGTACTTC. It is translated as CASSSGTVYEQYF.

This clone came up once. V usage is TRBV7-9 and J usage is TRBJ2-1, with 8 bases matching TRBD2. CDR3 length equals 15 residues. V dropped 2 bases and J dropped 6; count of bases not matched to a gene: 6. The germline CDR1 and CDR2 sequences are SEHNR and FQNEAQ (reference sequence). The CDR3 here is CASSLSGREGNEQFF. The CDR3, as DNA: TGTGCCAGCAGCTTATCCGGGAGGGAGGGCAATGAGCAGTTCTTC.

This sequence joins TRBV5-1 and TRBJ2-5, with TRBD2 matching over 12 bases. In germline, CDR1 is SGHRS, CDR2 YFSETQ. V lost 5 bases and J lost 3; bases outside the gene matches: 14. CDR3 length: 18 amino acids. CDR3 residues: CASRPWGRTSGTEETQYF. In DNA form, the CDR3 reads TGCGCCAGCAGGCCGTGGGGGAGGACTAGCGGGACGGAAGAGACCCAGTACTTC. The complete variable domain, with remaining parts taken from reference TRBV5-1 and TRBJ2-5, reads KAGVTQTPRYLIKTRGQQVTLSCSPISGHRSVSWYQQTPGQGLQFLFEYFSETQRNKGNFPGRFSGRQFSNSRSEMNVSTLELGDSALYLCASRPWGRTSGTEETQYFGPGTRLLVL.

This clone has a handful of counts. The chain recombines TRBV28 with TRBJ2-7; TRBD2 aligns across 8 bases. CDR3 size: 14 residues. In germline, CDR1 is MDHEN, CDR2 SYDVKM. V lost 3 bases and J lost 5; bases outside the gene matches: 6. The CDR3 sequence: CASSFIGRAHEQYF. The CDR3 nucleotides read TGTGCCAGCAGTTTTATCGGGAGGGCCCACGAGCAGTACTTC.

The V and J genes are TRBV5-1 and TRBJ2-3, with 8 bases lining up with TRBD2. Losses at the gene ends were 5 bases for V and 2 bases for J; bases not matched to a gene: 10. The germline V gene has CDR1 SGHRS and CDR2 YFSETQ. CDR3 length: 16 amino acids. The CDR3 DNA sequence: TGCGCCAGCAGTCCTACTCCCGGGGGGGTCACAGATACGCAGTATTTT. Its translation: CASSPTPGGVTDTQYF. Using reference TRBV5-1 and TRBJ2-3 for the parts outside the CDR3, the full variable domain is KAGVTQTPRYLIKTRGQQVTLSCSPISGHRSVSWYQQTPGQGLQFLFEYFSETQRNKGNFPGRFSGRQFSNSRSEMNVSTLELGDSALYLCASSPTPGGVTDTQYFGPGTRLTVL.

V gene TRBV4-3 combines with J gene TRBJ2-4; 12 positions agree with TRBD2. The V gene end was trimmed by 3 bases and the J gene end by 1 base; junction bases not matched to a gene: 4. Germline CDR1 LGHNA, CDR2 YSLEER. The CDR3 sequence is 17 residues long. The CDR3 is CASSHLGLAGAKNIQYF. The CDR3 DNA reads TGCGCCAGCAGCCACTTGGGACTAGCGGGTGCCAAAAACATTCAGTACTTC.

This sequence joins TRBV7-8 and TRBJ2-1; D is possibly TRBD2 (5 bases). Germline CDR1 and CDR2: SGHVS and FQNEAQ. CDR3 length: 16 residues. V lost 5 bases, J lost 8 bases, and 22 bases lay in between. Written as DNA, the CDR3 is TGTGCCAGCAGCCCCGAACTAGTACCGTTGAGGGATGAGCAGTTCTTC. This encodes CASSPELVPLRDEQFF.

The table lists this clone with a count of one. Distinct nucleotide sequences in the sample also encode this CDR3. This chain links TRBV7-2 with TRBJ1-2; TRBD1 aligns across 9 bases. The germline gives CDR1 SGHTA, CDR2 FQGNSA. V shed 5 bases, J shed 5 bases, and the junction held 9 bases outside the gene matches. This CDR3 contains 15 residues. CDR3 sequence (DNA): TGTGCCAGCAGCGCCCAAACAGGGGGCCTATATGGCTACACCTTC. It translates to CASSAQTGGLYGYTF.

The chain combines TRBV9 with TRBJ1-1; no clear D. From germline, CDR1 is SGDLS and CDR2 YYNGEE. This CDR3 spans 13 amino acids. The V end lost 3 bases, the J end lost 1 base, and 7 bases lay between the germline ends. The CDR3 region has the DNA TGTGCCAGCAGCGGGGAGTGGAACACTGAAGCTTTCTTT. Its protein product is CASSGEWNTEAFF.

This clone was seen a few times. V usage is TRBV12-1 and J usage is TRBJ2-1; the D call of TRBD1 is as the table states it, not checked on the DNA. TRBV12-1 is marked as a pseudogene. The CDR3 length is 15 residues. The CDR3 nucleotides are TGTGCCAGCAGCGGCGAGCAGGGTACGGACAATGAGCAGTTCTTC. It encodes CASSGEQGTDNEQFF.

In DNA form, the CDR3 reads TGTGCCAGCAGTTACGTAAGAACGGGGGGCACTGAAGCTTTCTTT. Encoded protein: CASSYVRTGGTEAFF. V gene TRBV6-5 combines with J gene TRBJ1-1; maybe TRBD1 (5 bases). The CDR3 length is 15 residues. Germline V gene lookup returns CDR1 MNHEY and CDR2 SVGAGI. With 2 bases removed from V and 4 bases from J, the gap between germline ends came to 14 bases.

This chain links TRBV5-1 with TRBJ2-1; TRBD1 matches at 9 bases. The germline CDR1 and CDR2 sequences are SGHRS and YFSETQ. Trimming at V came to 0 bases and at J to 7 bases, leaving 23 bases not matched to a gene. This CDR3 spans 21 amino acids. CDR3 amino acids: CASSLGYRGQGSIGGFNEQFF. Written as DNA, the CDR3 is TGCGCCAGCAGCTTGGGATATAGGGGACAGGGATCTATCGGAGGCTTTAATGAGCAGTTCTTC.

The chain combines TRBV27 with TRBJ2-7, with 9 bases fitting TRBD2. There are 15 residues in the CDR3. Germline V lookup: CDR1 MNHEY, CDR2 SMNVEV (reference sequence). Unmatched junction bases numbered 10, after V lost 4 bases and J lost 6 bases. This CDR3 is CASSSIAGVPPEQYF. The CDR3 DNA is TGTGCCAGCAGTTCGATAGCGGGAGTTCCCCCCGAGCAGTACTTC.

DNA of the CDR3: TGTGCCAGCAGCGCTGGACTAGCGCACCAAGAGACCCAGTACTTC. Protein product: CASSAGLAHQETQYF. This rearrangement joins TRBV9 to TRBJ2-5; 9 bases are a match to TRBD2. Trimming at V came to 3 bases and at J to 0 bases, leaving 3 bases not matched to a gene. The CDR3 consists of 15 residues. CDR1 and CDR2 (germline): SGDLS, YYNGEE.

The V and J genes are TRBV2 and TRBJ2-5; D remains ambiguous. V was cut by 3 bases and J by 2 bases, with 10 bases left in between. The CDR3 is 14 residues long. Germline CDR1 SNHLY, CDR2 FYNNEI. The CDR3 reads CASSDQVPQETQYF. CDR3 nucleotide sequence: TGTGCCAGCAGTGACCAGGTCCCACAAGAGACCCAGTACTTC. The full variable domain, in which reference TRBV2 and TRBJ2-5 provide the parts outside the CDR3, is EPEVTQTPSHQVTQMGQEVILRCVPISNHLYFYWYRQILGQKVEFLVSFYNNEISEKSEIFDDQFSVERPDGSNFTLKIRSTKLEDSAMYFCASSDQVPQETQYFGPGTRLLVL.

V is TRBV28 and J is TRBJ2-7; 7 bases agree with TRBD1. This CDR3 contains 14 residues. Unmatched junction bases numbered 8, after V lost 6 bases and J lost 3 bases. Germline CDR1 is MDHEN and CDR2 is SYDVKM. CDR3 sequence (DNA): TGTGCCAGCAGAAGCCCGGGACAGAACTACGAGCAGTACTTC. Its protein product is CASRSPGQNYEQYF.

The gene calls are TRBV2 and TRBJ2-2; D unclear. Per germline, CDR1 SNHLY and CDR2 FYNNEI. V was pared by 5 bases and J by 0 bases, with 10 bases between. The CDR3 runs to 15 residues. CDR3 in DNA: TGTGCCAGCAGTCGGTTAGTTTCGAACACCGGGGAGCTGTTTTTT. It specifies CASSRLVSNTGELFF.

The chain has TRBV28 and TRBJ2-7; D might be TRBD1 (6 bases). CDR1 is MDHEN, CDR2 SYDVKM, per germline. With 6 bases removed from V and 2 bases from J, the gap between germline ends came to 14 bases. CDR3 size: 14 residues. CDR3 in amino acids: CASRKGESPYEQYF. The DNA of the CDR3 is TGTGCCAGCAGAAAGGGGGAATCACCCTACGAGCAGTACTTC.

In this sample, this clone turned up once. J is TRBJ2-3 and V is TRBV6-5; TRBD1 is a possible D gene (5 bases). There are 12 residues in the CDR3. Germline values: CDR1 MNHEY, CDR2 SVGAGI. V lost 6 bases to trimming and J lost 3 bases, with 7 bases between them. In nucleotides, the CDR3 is TGTGCCAGCAGCACAGGAACAGATACGCAGTATTTT. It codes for CASSTGTDTQYF.

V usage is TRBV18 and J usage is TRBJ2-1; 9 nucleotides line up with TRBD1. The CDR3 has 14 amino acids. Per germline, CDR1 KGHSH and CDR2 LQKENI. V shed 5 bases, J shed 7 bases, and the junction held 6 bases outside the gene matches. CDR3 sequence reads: CASSRDRVDNEQFF. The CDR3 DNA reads TGTGCCAGCTCAAGGGACAGGGTTGATAATGAGCAGTTCTTC.

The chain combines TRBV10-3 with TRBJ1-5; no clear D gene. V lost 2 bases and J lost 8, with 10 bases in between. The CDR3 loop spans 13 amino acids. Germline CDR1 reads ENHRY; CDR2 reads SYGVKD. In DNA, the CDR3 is TGTGCCATCAGTGAGGGGCTCTCGGAGCCCCAGCATTTT. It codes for CAISEGLSEPQHF.

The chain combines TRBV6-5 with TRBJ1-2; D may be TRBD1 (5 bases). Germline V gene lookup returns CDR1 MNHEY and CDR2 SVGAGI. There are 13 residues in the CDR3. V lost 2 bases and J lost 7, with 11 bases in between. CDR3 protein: CASSYQGSGGYTF. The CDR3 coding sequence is TGTGCCAGCAGTTACCAGGGCTCCGGTGGCTACACCTTC.